This entry lists 15 T cell receptor beta chains sequenced from one sample in a study of vaccination effects on CD4 cells after COVID-19. These TCRs are of unknown antigen specificity. Using immunoSEQ multiplex PCR, the repertoire was profiled, and TCRdb retains in-frame clones only, with some absent. The table has tens of thousands of clones, 70% to 75% seen once; the top ten hold approximately 1.7%. Before sequencing, viral peptide pools were used by the ViraFEST assay to expand antigen-specific CD4+ T cells. The culture ran for approximately 10 days, and then CD4+ T cells were isolated. This specimen was CD4+ T cells from PBMCs cultured with HCoV-229E spike peptides, taken before COVID-19 vaccination. The receptors were gathered from a human donor who received a COVID-19 vaccine.

The chain employs TRBV15 and TRBJ1-5, with a weak D call TRBD1 (5 bases). CDR3 length: 15 amino acids. In germline, CDR1 is LNHNV, CDR2 YYDKDF (reference sequence). Trimming shortened V by 1 base and J by 2 bases, and 9 bases separated the two germline ends. DNA for the CDR3: TGTGCCACCAGCAGAGTGGTACAGGGCAATCAGCCCCAGCATTTT. Encoded protein: CATSRVVQGNQPQHF. Full variable domain (remainder filled in from reference TRBV15 and TRBJ1-5): DAMVIQNPRYQVTQFGKPVTLSCSQTLNHNVMYWYQQKSSQAPKLLFHYYDKDFNNEADTPDNFQSRRPNTSFCFLDIRSPGLGDTAMYLCATSRVVQGNQPQHFGDGTRLSIL.

This chain uses TRBV5-1 with TRBJ2-2; 7 positions match TRBD2. This CDR3 is 15 amino acids long. Germline V CDR1 and CDR2: SGHRS, YFSETQ. The trim removed 3 bases at V and 2 bases at J, leaving 4 bases unmatched. In DNA form, the CDR3 reads TGCGCCAGCAGCTCGACTAGCCTCAACACCGGGGAGCTGTTTTTT. It is translated as CASSSTSLNTGELFF.

The chain is built from TRBV9 and TRBJ2-5; possibly TRBD1 for D (6 bases). Germline assignment: CDR1 SGDLS and CDR2 YYNGEE. The CDR3 runs to 15 residues. Trimming took 0 bases from V and 6 from J, leaving 15 bases between them. The CDR3 DNA follows: TGTGCCAGCAGCGTAGAGGGGGTTGGGGGACAGACCCAGTACTTC. Its protein is CASSVEGVGGQTQYF. Based on the CDR3 plus reference TRBV9 and TRBJ2-5, the full variable domain is DSGVTQTPKHLITATGQRVTLRCSPRSGDLSVYWYQQSLDQGLQFLIQYYNGEERAKGNILERFSAQQFPDLHSELNLSSLELGDSALYFCASSVEGVGGQTQYFGPGTRLLVL.

The rearrangement joins TRBV19 to TRBJ1-2; TRBD1 matches at 10 bases. Germline V lookup: CDR1 LNHDA, CDR2 SQIVND (reference sequence). The CDR3 sequence is 14 residues long. The ends lost 5 bases at V and 5 bases at J; junction bases unmatched: 5. In DNA form, the CDR3 reads TGTGCCAGTAGTCTTGGGACAGGGGATTATGGCTACACCTTC. Its translation is CASSLGTGDYGYTF.

The rearrangement joins TRBV19 to TRBJ2-1; D remains ambiguous. This CDR3 has 15 amino acids. The ends were cut back, 1 base at V and 8 bases at J, with 15 bases in the middle. Per the germline V gene, CDR1 is LNHDA and CDR2 is SQIVND (reference sequence). The CDR3 DNA is TGTGCCAGTAGTATAGTTCCTGCGGCCGGCGATGAGCAGTTCTTC. Its protein product is CASSIVPAAGDEQFF.

The rearrangement uses TRBV5-1 and TRBJ1-2; D is perhaps TRBD1 (5 bases). The V end was cut by 4 bases, the J end by 0 bases, with 16 bases between. From germline, CDR1 is SGHRS and CDR2 YFSETQ. The CDR3 loop spans 16 amino acids. DNA of the CDR3: TGCGCCAGCAGCCCTCTGACTGGACAAGCTAACTATGGCTACACCTTC. Encoded protein: CASSPLTGQANYGYTF. Full variable domain (outside the CDR3, taken from reference TRBV5-1 and TRBJ1-2): KAGVTQTPRYLIKTRGQQVTLSCSPISGHRSVSWYQQTPGQGLQFLFEYFSETQRNKGNFPGRFSGRQFSNSRSEMNVSTLELGDSALYLCASSPLTGQANYGYTFGSGTRLTVV.

The CDR3 sequence: CASSRPPGAQHF. Written as DNA, the CDR3 is TGTGCCAGCAGCCGACCGCCCGGGGCCCAGCATTTT. The chain uses TRBV7-8 and TRBJ1-5; D call uncertain. V lost 5 bases and J lost 11, with 13 bases in between. The CDR3 sequence is 12 residues long. In germline, CDR1 is SGHVS, CDR2 FQNEAQ.

This clone was observed a single time. The chain joins TRBV2 to TRBJ2-3, with D unclear. Trimming took off 8 bases at V and 0 bases at J, with 12 bases between the two ends. The germline V gene encodes CDR1 SNHLY and CDR2 FYNNEI. The CDR3 length is 14 residues. The CDR3 loop is CASVKVTSTDTQYF. CDR3 bases: TGTGCCAGCGTCAAAGTAACTAGCACAGATACGCAGTATTTT.

The J gene is TRBJ1-1, the V gene TRBV30; D not resolved. Between the trimmed V and J ends, which lost 0 bases and 0 bases, there was a span of 11 bases. Germline V CDR1 and CDR2: GTSNPN, SVGIG (reference sequence). The CDR3 runs to 15 residues. Written as DNA, the CDR3 is TGTGCCTGGAGTGTACTTTACAGCCTGAACACTGAAGCTTTCTTT. Amino acids: CAWSVLYSLNTEAFF.

This clone occurred a few times. The CDR3 DNA reads as TGTGCCACCCAAGGGACTTTCTATGGCTACACCTTC. It specifies CATQGTFYGYTF. The gene calls are TRBV2 and TRBJ1-2, with a possible D match to TRBD1 (5 bases). Germline loops: CDR1 SNHLY, CDR2 FYNNEI. Trimming cost V 10 bases and J 4 bases, with 13 bases left between them. This CDR3 is 12 amino acids long.

The rearrangement joins TRBV19 to TRBJ1-3; TRBD1 matches at 10 bases. With 7 bases clipped from V and 4 bases from J, the junction kept 10 bases outside the gene matches. Germline assignment: CDR1 LNHDA and CDR2 SQIVND (reference sequence). The CDR3 loop spans 16 amino acids. CDR3 amino acids: CASNSGTGAYGNTIYF. The CDR3 bases are TGTGCCAGTAACTCCGGGACAGGGGCTTACGGAAACACCATATATTTT.

The rearrangement links TRBV7-9 to TRBJ2-3; D is unresolved. Trimming stripped 5 bases from V and 3 bases from J, with 3 bases between. The germline V gene has CDR1 SEHNR and CDR2 FQNEAQ (reference sequence). The CDR3 is made up of 11 amino acids. CDR3 nucleotide sequence: TGTGCCAGCAGCCTAACAGATACGCAGTATTTT. Residues: CASSLTDTQYF.

The gene calls are TRBV5-1 and TRBJ2-3, with D uncertain. CDR1 and CDR2 (germline): SGHRS, YFSETQ. This CDR3 is built from 15 residues. V shed 0 bases and J shed 2 bases, with 10 bases lying between them. The CDR3 nucleotides are TGCGCCAGCAGCTTGGATGGCACCCCCACAGATACGCAGTATTTT. It codes for CASSLDGTPTDTQYF.

J is TRBJ1-1 and V is TRBV6-5; no definite D call. Germline values: CDR1 MNHEY, CDR2 SVGAGI. The CDR3 is made up of 13 amino acids. V was cut by 6 bases and J by 3 bases, with 11 bases left in between. CDR3 sequence reads: CASSDEPDTEAFF. The CDR3 nucleotides are TGTGCCAGCAGCGACGAACCGGACACTGAAGCTTTCTTT.

The chain uses TRBV27 and TRBJ1-5; no clear D. This CDR3 comprises 16 residues. Germline CDR1 MNHEY, CDR2 SMNVEV (reference sequence). V was pared by 4 bases and J by 0 bases, with 13 bases between. The chain's CDR3 is CASSSRYSTSNQPQHF. In DNA form, the CDR3 reads TGTGCCAGCAGTTCCCGGTATAGTACTAGCAATCAGCCCCAGCATTTT.